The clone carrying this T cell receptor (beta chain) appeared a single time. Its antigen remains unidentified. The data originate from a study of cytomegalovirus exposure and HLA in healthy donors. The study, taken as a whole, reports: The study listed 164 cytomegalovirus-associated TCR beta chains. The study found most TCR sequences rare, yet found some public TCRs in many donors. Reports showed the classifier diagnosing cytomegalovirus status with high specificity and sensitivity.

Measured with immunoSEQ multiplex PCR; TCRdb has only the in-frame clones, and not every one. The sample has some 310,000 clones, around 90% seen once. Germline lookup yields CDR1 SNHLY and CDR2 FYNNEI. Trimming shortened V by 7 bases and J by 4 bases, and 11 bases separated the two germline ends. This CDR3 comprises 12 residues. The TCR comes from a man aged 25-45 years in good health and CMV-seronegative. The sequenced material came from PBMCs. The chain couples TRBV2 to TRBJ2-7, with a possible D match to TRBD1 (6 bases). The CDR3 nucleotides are TGTGCCAGCATTCAGGGGAAATACGAGCAGTACTTC. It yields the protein CASIQGKYEQYF.